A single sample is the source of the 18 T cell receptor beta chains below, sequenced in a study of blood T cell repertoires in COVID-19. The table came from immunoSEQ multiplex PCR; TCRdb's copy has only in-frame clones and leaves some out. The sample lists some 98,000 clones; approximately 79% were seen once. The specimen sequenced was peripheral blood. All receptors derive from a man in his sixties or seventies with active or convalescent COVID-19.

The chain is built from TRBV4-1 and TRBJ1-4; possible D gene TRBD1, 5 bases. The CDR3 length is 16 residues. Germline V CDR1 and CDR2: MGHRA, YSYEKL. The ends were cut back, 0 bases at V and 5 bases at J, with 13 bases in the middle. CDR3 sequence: CASSQDRSRVNEKLFF. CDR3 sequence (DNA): TGCGCCAGCAGCCAAGACCGGAGCAGGGTAAATGAAAAACTGTTTTTT.

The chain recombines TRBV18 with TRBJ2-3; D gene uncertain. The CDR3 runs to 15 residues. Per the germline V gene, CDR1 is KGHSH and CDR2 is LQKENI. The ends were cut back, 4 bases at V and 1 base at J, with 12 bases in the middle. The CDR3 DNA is TGTGCCAGCTCACGCCAAAAACGCGGCACAGATACGCAGTATTTT. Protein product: CASSRQKRGTDTQYF.

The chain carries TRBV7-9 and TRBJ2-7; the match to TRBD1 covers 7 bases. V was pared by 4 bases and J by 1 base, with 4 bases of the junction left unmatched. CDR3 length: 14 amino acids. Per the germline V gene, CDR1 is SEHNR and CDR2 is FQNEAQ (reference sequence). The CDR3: CASSSRDSSYEQYF. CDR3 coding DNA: TGTGCCAGCAGCTCCCGGGACAGTTCCTACGAGCAGTACTTC.

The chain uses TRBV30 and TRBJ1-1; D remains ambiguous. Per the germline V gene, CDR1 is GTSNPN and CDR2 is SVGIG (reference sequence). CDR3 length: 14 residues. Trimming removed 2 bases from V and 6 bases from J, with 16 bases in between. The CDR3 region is CAWSLLSSGSEAFF. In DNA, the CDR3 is TGTGCCTGGAGTCTCCTCTCTTCGGGTTCTGAAGCTTTCTTT.

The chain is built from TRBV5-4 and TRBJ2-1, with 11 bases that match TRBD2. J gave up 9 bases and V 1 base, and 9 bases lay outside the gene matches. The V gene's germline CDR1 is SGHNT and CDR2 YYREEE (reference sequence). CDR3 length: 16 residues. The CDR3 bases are TGTGCCAGCAGCTTGCCCCTAGCGGGGGGCCCCGGTGAGCAGTTCTTC. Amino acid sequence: CASSLPLAGGPGEQFF.

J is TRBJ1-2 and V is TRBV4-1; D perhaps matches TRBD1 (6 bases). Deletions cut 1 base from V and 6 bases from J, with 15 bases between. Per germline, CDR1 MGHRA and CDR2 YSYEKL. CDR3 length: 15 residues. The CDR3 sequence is CASSQVNREGDGYTF. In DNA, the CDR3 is TGCGCCAGCAGCCAAGTAAACAGGGAGGGGGATGGCTACACCTTC.

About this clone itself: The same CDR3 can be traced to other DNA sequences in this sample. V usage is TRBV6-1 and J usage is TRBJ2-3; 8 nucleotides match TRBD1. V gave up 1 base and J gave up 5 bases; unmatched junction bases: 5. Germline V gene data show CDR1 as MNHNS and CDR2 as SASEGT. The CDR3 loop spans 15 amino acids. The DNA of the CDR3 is TGTGCCAGCAGTGAAGGGTCAGGGGGCCAAGATACGCAGTATTTT. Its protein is CASSEGSGGQDTQYF.

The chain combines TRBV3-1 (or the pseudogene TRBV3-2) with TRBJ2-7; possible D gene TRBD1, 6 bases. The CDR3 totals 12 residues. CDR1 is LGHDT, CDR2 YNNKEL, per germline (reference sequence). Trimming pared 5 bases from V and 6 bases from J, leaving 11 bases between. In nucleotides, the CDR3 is TGTGCCAGCAGCTGGGGCAGGGGCGAGCAGTACTTC. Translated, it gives CASSWGRGEQYF.

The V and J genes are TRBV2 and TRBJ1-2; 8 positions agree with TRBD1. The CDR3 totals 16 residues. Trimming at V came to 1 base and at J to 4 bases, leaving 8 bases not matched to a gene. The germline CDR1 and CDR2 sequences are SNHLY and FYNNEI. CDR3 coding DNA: TGTGCCAGCAGTGAAGTTCAGGGGGCGCTGGCCTATGGCTACACCTTC. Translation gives CASSEVQGALAYGYTF.

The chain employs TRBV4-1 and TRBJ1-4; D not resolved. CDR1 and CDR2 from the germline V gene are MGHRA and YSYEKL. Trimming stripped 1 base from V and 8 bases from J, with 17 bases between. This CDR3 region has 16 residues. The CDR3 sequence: CASSQVVGGLEEKLFF. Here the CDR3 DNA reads TGCGCCAGCAGCCAAGTCGTGGGAGGCCTAGAGGAAAAACTGTTTTTT.

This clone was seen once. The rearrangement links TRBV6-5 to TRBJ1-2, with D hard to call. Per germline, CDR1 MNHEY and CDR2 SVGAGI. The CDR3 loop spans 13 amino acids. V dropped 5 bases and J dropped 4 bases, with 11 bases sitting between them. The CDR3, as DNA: TGTGCCAGCAGTAAAACACCTCTCTATGGCTACACCTTC. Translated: CASSKTPLYGYTF.

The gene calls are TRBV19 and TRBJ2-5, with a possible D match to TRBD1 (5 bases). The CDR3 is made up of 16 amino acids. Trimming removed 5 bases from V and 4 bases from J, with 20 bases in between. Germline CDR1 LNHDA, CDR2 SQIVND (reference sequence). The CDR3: CASSPSFRQPRETQYF. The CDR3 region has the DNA TGTGCCAGTAGTCCCTCCTTTAGACAGCCCCGAGAGACCCAGTACTTC.

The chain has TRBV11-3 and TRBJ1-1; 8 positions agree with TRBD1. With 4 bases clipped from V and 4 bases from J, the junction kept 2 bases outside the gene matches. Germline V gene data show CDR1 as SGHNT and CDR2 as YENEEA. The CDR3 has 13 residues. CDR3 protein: CASSYTGGTEAFF. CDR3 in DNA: TGTGCCAGCAGCTACACAGGGGGCACTGAAGCTTTCTTT.

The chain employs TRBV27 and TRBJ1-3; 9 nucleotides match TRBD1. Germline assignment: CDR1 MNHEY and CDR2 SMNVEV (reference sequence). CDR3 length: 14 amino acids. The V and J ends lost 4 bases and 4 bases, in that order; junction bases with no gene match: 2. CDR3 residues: CASSSGTGGNTIYF. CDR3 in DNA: TGTGCCAGCAGTTCCGGGACAGGGGGAAACACCATATATTTT.

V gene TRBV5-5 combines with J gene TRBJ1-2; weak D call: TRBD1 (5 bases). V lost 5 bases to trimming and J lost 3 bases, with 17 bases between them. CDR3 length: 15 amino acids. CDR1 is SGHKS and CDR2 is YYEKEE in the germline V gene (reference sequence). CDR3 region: CASSLGGTLDYGYTF. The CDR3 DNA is TGTGCCAGCAGTCTCGGGGGGACCTTGGACTATGGCTACACCTTC.

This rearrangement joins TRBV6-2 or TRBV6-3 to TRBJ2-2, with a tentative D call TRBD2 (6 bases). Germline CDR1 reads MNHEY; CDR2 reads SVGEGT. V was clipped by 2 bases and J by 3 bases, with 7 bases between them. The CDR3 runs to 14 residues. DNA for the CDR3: TGTGCCAGCAGTTACGGGACTTACACCGGGGAGCTGTTTTTT. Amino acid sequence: CASSYGTYTGELFF.

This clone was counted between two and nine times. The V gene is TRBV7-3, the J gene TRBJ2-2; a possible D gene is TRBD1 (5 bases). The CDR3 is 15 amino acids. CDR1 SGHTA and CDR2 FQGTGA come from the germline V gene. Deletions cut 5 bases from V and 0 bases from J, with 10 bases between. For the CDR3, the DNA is TGTGCCAGCAGCCTCGACAGAGCGAACACCGGGGAGCTGTTTTTT. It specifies CASSLDRANTGELFF.

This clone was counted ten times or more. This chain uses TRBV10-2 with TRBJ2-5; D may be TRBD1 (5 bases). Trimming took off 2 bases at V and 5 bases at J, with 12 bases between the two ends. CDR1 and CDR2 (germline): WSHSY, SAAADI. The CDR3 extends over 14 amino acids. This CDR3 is CASSERGPWETQYF. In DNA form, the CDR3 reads TGCGCCAGCAGTGAGAGGGGCCCGTGGGAGACCCAGTACTTC.